This T cell receptor beta chain was documented in a study of CD8+ T cells in alopecia areata. CDR3 size: 14 residues. V was pared by 3 bases and J by 1 base, with 9 bases between. Germline CDR1 MNHEY, CDR2 SMNVEV (reference sequence). Regarding the study as a whole: Mice showed clearer TCR sharing than patients did, a gap that was possibly HLA-related.

Cell sorting was applied to PBMCs, and CD4+ and CD8+ T cells were collected. About this clone: What it recognizes is unknown. The identical CDR3 is also encoded by other nucleotide sequences in the sample.

RNA was isolated and reverse transcribed to cDNA, the sequencing template. Repertoires were generated with immunoSEQ multiplex PCR, while TCRdb's copy carries only in-frame clones and drops some. The sample yields around 150,000 clones, roughly 60% seen once. The source of this sequence is a human donor in good health. Sequencing was performed on CD8+ T cells sorted from blood. The V call is TRBV27, the J call TRBJ1-1; no clear D gene. CDR3 region: CASSLSGGNTEAFF. The CDR3 nucleotides read TGTGCCAGCAGTTTGAGCGGAGGGAACACTGAAGCTTTCTTT.